This entry is about one T cell receptor (beta chain). Authors' data handling: Amplification of reference gene primers was used by the study to estimate nucleated cell counts. The protocol was immunoSEQ multiplex PCR, while the TCRdb copy is restricted to in-frame clones and leaves out a portion. The V and J calls and clone size are taken from that table; D and trimming were inferred from the DNA. The sample yields approximately 430,000 clones, 75% to 90% seen once. CDR3 size: 16 residues. Germline V gene lookup returns CDR1 MNHEY and CDR2 SVGAGI. Trimming at V came to 0 bases and at J to 8 bases, leaving 2 bases not matched to a gene. This sample was included in a study of blood T cell repertoires in COVID-19. Study-wide background: The analysed material was cDNA or gDNA that came from T cells, B-cell-depleted T cells, or PBMCs.

The receptor comes from a woman in her thirties with active or convalescent COVID-19. The source material was peripheral blood. The rearrangement uses TRBV6-5 and TRBJ2-1; 15 bases align to TRBD2. The CDR3 DNA sequence: TGTGCCAGCAGTTACTCTGGACTAGCGGGGGGGGATGAGCAGTTCTTC. This encodes CASSYSGLAGGDEQFF.